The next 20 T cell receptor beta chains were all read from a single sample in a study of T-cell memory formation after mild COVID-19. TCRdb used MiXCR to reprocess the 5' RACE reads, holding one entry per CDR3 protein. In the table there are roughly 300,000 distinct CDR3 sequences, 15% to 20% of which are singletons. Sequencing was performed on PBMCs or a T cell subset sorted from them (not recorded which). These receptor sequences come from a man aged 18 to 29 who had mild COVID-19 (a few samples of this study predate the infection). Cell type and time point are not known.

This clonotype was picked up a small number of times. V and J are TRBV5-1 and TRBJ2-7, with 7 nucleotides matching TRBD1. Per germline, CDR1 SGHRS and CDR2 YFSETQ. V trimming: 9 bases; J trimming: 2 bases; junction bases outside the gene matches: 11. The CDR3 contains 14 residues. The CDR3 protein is CATSSTGSTYEQYF. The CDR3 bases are TGCGCCACATCGTCGACAGGGAGTACCTACGAGCAGTACTTC.

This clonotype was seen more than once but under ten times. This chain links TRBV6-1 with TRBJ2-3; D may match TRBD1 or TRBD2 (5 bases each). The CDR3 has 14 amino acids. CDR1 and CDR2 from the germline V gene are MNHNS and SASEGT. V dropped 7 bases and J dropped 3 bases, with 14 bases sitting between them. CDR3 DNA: TGTGCCAGCATGGTGGGGGAGCAAACAGATACGCAGTATTTT. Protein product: CASMVGEQTDTQYF.

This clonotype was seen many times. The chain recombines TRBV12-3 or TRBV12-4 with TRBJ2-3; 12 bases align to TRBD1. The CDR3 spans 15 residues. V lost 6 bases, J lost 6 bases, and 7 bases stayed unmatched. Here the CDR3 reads CASSAGTGGFDTQYF. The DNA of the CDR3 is TGTGCCAGCAGCGCCGGGACAGGGGGCTTTGATACGCAGTATTTT.

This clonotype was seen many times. CDR3 sequence (DNA): TGTGCCAGCAGACTTAGCGGGGGGGCCGCAGATACGCAGTATTTT. Translating gives CASRLSGGAADTQYF. This chain joins TRBV12-3 or TRBV12-4 and TRBJ2-3; 11 bases align to TRBD2. The V and J ends lost 6 bases and 4 bases, in that order; junction bases with no gene match: 6. The CDR3 length is 15 residues.

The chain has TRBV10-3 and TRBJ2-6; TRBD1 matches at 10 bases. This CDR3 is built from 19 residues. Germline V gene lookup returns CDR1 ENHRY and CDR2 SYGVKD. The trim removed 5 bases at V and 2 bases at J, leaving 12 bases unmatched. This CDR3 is CAISPNSGQGTTGANVLTF. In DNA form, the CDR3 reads TGTGCCATCAGTCCGAACTCGGGACAGGGGACGACTGGGGCCAACGTCCTGACTTTC.

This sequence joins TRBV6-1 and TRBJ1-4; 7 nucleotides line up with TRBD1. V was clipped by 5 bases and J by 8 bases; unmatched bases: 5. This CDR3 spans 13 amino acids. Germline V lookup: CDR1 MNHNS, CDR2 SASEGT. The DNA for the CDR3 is TGTGCCAGCAGTCTTAACAGGGGCGAAAAACTGTTTTTT. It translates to CASSLNRGEKLFF.

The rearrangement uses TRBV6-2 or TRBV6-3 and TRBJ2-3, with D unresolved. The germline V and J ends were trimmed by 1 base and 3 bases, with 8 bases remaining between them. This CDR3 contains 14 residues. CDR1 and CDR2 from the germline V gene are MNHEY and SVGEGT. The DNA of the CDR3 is TGTGCCAGCAGTTACTGGACGACTACAGATACGCAGTATTTT. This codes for CASSYWTTTDTQYF.

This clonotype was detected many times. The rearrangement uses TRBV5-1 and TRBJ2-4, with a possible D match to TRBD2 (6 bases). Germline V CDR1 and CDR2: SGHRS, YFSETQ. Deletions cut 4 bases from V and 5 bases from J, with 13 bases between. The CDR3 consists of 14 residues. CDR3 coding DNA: TGCGCCAGCAGCGGCCGGGGGTACCAAAACATTCAGTACTTC. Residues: CASSGRGYQNIQYF.

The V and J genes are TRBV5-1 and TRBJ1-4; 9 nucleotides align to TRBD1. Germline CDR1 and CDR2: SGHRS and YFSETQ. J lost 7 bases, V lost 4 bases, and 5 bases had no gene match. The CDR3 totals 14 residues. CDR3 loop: CASSVAGQGEKLFF. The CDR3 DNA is TGCGCCAGCAGCGTTGCGGGACAGGGTGAAAAACTGTTTTTT.

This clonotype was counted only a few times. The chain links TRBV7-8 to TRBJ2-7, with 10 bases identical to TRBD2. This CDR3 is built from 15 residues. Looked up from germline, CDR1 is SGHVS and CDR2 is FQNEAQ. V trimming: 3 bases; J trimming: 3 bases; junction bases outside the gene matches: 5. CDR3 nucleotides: TGTGCCAGCAGCTTGTCCCCTAGCGGGGGCTACGAGCAGTACTTC. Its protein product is CASSLSPSGGYEQYF.

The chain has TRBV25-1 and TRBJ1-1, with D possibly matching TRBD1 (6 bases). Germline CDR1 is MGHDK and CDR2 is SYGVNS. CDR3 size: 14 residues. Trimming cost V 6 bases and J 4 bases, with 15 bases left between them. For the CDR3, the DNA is TGTGCCAGCAGCCTCGGACCAGGGGTCACTGAAGCTTTCTTT. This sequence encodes CASSLGPGVTEAFF.

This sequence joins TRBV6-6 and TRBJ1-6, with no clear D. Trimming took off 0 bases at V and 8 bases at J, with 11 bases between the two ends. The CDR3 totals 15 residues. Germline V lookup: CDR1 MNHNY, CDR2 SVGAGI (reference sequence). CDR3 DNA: TGTGCCAGCAGTTACTCGATTAGGGAGGATTCACCCCTCCACTTT. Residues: CASSYSIREDSPLHF.

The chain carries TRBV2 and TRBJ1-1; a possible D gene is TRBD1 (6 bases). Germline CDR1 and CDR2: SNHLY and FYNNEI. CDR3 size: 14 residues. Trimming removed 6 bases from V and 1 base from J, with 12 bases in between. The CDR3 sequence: CASSPIRGNTEAFF. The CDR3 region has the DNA TGTGCCAGCAGCCCGATCAGGGGGAACACTGAAGCTTTCTTT. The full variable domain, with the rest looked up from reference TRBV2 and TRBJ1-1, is EPEVTQTPSHQVTQMGQEVILRCVPISNHLYFYWYRQILGQKVEFLVSFYNNEISEKSEIFDDQFSVERPDGSNFTLKIRSTKLEDSAMYFCASSPIRGNTEAFFGQGTRLTVV.

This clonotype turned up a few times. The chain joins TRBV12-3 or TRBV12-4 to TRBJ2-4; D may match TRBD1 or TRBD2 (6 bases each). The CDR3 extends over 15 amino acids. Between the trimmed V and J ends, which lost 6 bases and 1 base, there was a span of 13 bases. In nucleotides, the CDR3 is TGTGCCAGCAGCCCAAGGGGGGCGGCCAAAAACATTCAGTACTTC. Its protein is CASSPRGAAKNIQYF.

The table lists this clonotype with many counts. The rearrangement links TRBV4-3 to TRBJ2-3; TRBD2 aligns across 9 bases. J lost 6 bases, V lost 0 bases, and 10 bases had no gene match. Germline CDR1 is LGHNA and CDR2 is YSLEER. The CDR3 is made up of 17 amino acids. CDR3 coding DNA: TGCGCCAGCAGCCAAGATGTAGGCGGGGGGGCGATCGATACGCAGTATTTT. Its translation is CASSQDVGGGAIDTQYF.

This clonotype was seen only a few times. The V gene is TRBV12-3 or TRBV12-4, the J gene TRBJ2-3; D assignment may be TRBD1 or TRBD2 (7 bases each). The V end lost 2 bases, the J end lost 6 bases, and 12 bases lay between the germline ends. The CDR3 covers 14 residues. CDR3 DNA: TGTGCCAGCAGTTTATCAGGGGGGGCCGATACGCAGTATTTT. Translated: CASSLSGGADTQYF.

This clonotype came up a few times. CDR3 sequence (DNA): TGTGCCAGCAGCATTTATGAAGCTTTCTTT. Its translation: CASSIYEAFF. The chain has TRBV7-2 and TRBJ1-1; D is uncertain. The CDR3 has 10 amino acids. Germline assignment: CDR1 SGHTA and CDR2 FQGNSA. Trimming shortened V by 5 bases and J by 7 bases, and 5 bases separated the two germline ends.

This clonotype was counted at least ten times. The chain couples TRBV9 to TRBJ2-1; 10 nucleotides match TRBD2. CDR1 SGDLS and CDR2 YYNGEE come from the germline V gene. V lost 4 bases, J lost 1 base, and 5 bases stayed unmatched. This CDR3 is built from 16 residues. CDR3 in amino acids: CASSKLAGGSYNEQFF. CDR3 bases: TGTGCCAGCAGCAAATTAGCGGGGGGATCCTACAATGAGCAGTTCTTC.

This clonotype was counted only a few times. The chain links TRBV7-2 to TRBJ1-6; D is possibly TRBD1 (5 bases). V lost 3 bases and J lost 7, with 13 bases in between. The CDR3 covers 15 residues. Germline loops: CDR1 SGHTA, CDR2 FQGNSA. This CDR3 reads CASSLFDAGNSPLHF. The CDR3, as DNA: TGTGCCAGCAGCTTGTTCGACGCAGGGAATTCACCCCTCCACTTT.

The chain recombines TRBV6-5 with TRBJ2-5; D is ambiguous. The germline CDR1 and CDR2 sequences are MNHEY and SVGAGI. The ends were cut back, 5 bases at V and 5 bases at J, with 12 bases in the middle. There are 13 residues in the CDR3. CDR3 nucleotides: TGTGCCAGCAGTCCAGGACGCCGGGAGACCCAGTACTTC. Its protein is CASSPGRRETQYF.